This paragraph covers one T cell receptor (beta chain) sequence. These data originate in a study of prognosis after radiotherapy for stage I lung cancer. Germline assignment: CDR1 GTSNPN and CDR2 SVGIG (reference sequence). Trimming took 6 bases from V and 2 from J, leaving 13 bases between them. The length of the CDR3 is 13 residues. Genomic DNA was the source, and TCR beta CDR3 was amplified from it by two-round multiplex PCR. Primers specific to each TRBV and TRBJ gene drove first-round PCR. MiXCR, applied by TCRdb to the multiplex PCR reads, yields one record per CDR3 protein. The sample has tens of thousands of distinct CDR3 sequences, approximately 35% seen once.

The origin of this receptor is a donor aged 50 or older with non-small cell lung cancer. This sample comprised PBMCs, obtained before or after stereotactic body radiation therapy (not recorded which). The chain recombines TRBV30 with TRBJ1-2; weak D call: TRBD1 (6 bases). This CDR3 is CACRAGVNYGYTF. The DNA for the CDR3 is TGTGCCTGTAGGGCAGGGGTAAACTATGGCTACACCTTC.